These T cell receptor beta chains were read from a single sample in a study of OX40 agonist ivuxolimab in advanced cancers. Sequencing used immunoSEQ multiplex PCR; TCRdb keeps in-frame clones, though not all of them. There are some 20,000 clones in the sample; over 75% occur only once, and around 30% lies in the top ten. The specimen was CD4+ or CD8+ T cells sorted from blood, collected in a trial of the OX40 agonist ivuxolimab. These receptors were obtained from an adult with an advanced solid tumor such as melanoma, head and neck, liver or kidney cancer. CDR3s include the opening cysteine and the closing phenylalanine or tryptophan. Fields, in order: D gene, J gene, clone size, V gene, CDR3 protein, CDR3 DNA. D genes are given only for firm matches. Size is stated for part of the rows, as once, few or many counts, or as a class when the clone is expanded.

TRBD1	TRBJ2-2	.	TRBV19	CASSPGTGGGGELFF	TGTGCCAGTAGTCCCGGGACAGGGGGCGGCGGGGAGCTGTTTTTT
.	TRBJ1-2	.	TRBV13	CASSIRQAGYGYTF	TGTGCCAGCAGCATAAGACAGGCAGGCTATGGCTACACCTTC
.	TRBJ2-3	.	TRBV6-5	CASGTYRGGTDTQYF	TGTGCCAGCGGCACATATCGGGGAGGCACAGATACGCAGTATTTT
.	TRBJ2-3	.	TRBV30	CARQGDTDTQYF	TGTGCCCGACAAGGTGACACAGATACGCAGTATTTT
.	TRBJ2-7	.	TRBV4-1	CASSQFFISGSGPKSSYEQYF	TGCGCCAGCAGCCAATTCTTTATCTCCGGGAGCGGTCCCAAAAGCTCCTACGAGCAGTACTTC
TRBD2	TRBJ2-2	.	TRBV7-7	CASRAGTTNTGELFF	TGTGCCAGCAGGGCCGGGACTACCAACACCGGGGAGCTGTTTTTT
TRBD1	TRBJ1-6	.	TRBV7-6	CASSLGTGDSPLHF	TGTGCCAGCAGCTTAGGGACAGGGGATTCACCCCTCCACTTT
.	TRBJ2-5	once	TRBV6-1	CASRLSSIQETQYF	TGTGCCAGCAGGCTCTCGAGTATCCAAGAGACCCAGTACTTC
.	TRBJ2-1	.	TRBV19	CASSIGPAGEQFF	TGTGCCAGTAGTATAGGCCCTGCGGGGGAGCAGTTCTTC
.	TRBJ2-1	.	TRBV5-1	CASRSLENYNEQFF	TGCGCCAGCAGATCTCTAGAGAATTACAATGAGCAGTTCTTC